Listed below are T cell receptor beta chains from one sample, sequenced in a study of blood T cell repertoires in COVID-19. Sequenced by immunoSEQ multiplex PCR; TCRdb stores in-frame clones only, minus some. The data contain 150,000 to 200,000 clones, 88% of them singletons. The sequenced sample consisted of PBMCs or T cells enriched from blood (not recorded which). All receptors derive from a woman in her late teens or twenties who had recovered from COVID-19. The CDR3 runs from the conserved cysteine through the conserved F or W. The D gene is left open where the match is weak. The listing skips clone size in some rows; elsewhere it reads once, few, many or a size class.

D	V	size	J	DNA	CDR3
.	TRBV2	.	TRBJ1-1	TGTGCCAGCAGGCAGGTACTGAACACTGAAGCTTTCTTT	CASRQVLNTEAFF
TRBD1	TRBV28	few	TRBJ1-3	TGTGCCAGCAGTTGGACAGGGGGTAGGAACACCATATATTTT	CASSWTGGRNTIYF
.	TRBV5-1	.	TRBJ2-2	TGCGCCAGCACCCTGAACACCGGGGAGCTGTTTTTT	CASTLNTGELFF
TRBD1	TRBV19	.	TRBJ1-5	TGTGCCAGTAGTTACAGGGGTATGTATCAGCCCCAGCATTTT	CASSYRGMYQPQHF
.	TRBV7-8	few	TRBJ1-2	TGTGCCAGCAGCTTAATAGGGGGCTATGGCTACACCTTC	CASSLIGGYGYTF
TRBD1	TRBV2	.	TRBJ1-2	TGTGCCAGCAGTCGACAGGGATCCCCTACGCGGGGCTACACCTTC	CASSRQGSPTRGYTF
.	TRBV4-3	once	TRBJ1-1	TGCGCCAGCAGCCCACAGGGAGACACTGAAGCTTTCTTT	CASSPQGDTEAFF
.	TRBV25-1	few	TRBJ1-3	TGTGCCAGCAGTCAGTCTTCTGGAAACACCATATATTTT	CASSQSSGNTIYF
.	TRBV5-1	.	TRBJ2-3	TGCGCCAGCAGCTTGATATTGGGCGCAGATACGCAGTATTTT	CASSLILGADTQYF
.	TRBV5-1	.	TRBJ2-3	TGCGCCAGCAGCTTCGGCGGCGATACGCAGTATTTT	CASSFGGDTQYF
.	TRBV30	.	TRBJ2-7	TGTGCCTGGAGTGTCGACAGGAGGCAGTACTTC	CAWSVDRRQYF
TRBD1	TRBV7-8	.	TRBJ1-3	TGTGCCAGCAGCCTACCGTCGAGGACAGGCTCCATCTCTGGAAACACCATATATTTT	CASSLPSRTGSISGNTIYF
.	TRBV27	.	TRBJ2-7	TGTGCCAGCAGTACAGGCTATCTTGCCTACGAGCAGTACTTC	CASSTGYLAYEQYF
TRBD2	TRBV28	once	TRBJ2-3	TGTGCCAGCATGGGACTAGCGACAGATACGCAGTATTTT	CASMGLATDTQYF
.	TRBV7-2	.	TRBJ2-3	TGTGCCAGCAGCCCGGACTACACCACAGATACGCAGTATTTT	CASSPDYTTDTQYF
.	TRBV19	.	TRBJ2-1	TGTGCCAGTTGTACAGGGTTTGGTTCCTACAATGAGCAGTTCTTC	CASCTGFGSYNEQFF
.	TRBV2	.	TRBJ2-1	TGTGCCAGCAGTGAATCCCCGGGGGGCGTCACAAGGGATGAGCAGTTCTTC	CASSESPGGVTRDEQFF
TRBD2	TRBV7-3	.	TRBJ2-1	TGTGCCAGCAGACGGACTAGCGGGTACAATGAGCAGTTCTTC	CASRRTSGYNEQFF
.	TRBV25-1	few	TRBJ2-6	TGTGCCAGCAGTGAGCCTACAGGGTCTGGGGCCAACGTCCTGACTTTC	CASSEPTGSGANVLTF
.	TRBV6-5	.	TRBJ1-1	TGTGCCAGCAGTCCCGAGGGCTCGAACACTGAAGCTTTCTTT	CASSPEGSNTEAFF
TRBD1	TRBV3-1/TRBV3-2	.	TRBJ2-3	TGTGCCAGCAGCCAAAACCCCGCCGGGACAGGGGAAGATACGCAGTATTTT	CASSQNPAGTGEDTQYF
TRBD1	TRBV5-1	.	TRBJ1-1	TGCGCCAGCAGCACCCGACAGGGGGCAAGCACTGAAGCTTTCTTT	CASSTRQGASTEAFF
.	TRBV9	.	TRBJ1-1	TGTGCCAGCAGCGTACAGGGGTTGGGCACTGAAGCTTTCTTT	CASSVQGLGTEAFF
TRBD1	TRBV28	.	TRBJ1-2	TGTGCCAGCAGTGGGACAGGGTCAAACTATGGCTACACCTTC	CASSGTGSNYGYTF